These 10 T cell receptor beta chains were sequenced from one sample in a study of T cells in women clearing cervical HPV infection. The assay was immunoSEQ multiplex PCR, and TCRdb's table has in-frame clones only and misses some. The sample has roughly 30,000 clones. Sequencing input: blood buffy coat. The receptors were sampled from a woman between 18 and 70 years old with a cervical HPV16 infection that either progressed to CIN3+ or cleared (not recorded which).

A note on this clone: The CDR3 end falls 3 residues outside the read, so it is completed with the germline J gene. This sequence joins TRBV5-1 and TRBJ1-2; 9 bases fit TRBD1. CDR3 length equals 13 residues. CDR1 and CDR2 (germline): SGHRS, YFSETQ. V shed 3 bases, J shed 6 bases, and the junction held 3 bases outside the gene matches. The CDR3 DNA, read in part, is TGCGCCAGCAGCTATGGACAGGGGAATGGC. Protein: CASSYGQGNG. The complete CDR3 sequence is CASSYGQGNGYTF.

The CDR3 sequence is CASSADRVSNQPQHF. The DNA read from the CDR3 is TGTGCCAGCAGTGCGGACAGGGTGAGCAATCAGCCC. The chain links TRBV28 to TRBJ1-5; 8 positions match TRBD1. The observed sequence ends 3 residues before the CDR3 terminus, with the missing tail filled in from the germline J gene. Germline V gives CDR1 MDHEN, CDR2 SYDVKM. V dropped 5 bases and J dropped 1; count of bases not matched to a gene: 4. The CDR3 consists of 15 residues.

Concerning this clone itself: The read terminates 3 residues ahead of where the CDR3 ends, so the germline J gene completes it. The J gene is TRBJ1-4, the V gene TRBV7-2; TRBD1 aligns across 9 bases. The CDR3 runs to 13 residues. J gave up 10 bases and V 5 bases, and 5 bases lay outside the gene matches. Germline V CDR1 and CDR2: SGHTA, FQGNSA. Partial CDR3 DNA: TGTGCCAGCAGCCCGAGACAGGGGGGAAAA. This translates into CASSPRQGGK. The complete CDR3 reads CASSPRQGGKLFF.

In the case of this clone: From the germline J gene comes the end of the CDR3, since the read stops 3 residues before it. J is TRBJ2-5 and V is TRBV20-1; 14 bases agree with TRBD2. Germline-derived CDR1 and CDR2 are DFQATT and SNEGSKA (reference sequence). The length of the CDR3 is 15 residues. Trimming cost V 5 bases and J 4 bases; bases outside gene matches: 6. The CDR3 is CSALTSGGASETQYF. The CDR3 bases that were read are TGCAGTGCTTTGACTAGCGGGGGGGCATCAGAGACC.

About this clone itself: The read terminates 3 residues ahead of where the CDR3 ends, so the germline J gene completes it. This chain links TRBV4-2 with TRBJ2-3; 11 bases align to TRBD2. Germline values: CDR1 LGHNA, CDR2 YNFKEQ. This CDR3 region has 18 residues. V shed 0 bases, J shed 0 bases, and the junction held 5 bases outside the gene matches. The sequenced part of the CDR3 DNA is TGTGCCAGCAGCCAAGATTGGGGACTAGCGGCTAGCACAGATACG. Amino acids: CASSQDWGLAASTDT. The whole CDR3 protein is CASSQDWGLAASTDTQYF.

This CDR3 is CASSLALGTGELFF. The DNA read from the CDR3 is TGTGCCAGCAGCTTGGCCCTCGGCACCGGGGAG. This rearrangement joins TRBV5-6 to TRBJ2-2; D not certain. The CDR3 extends 3 residues past the end of the read, so its final part is completed from the germline J gene. The germline V gene encodes CDR1 SGHDT and CDR2 YYEEEE. The CDR3 sequence is 14 residues long. Trimming took 0 bases from V and 4 from J, leaving 7 bases between them.

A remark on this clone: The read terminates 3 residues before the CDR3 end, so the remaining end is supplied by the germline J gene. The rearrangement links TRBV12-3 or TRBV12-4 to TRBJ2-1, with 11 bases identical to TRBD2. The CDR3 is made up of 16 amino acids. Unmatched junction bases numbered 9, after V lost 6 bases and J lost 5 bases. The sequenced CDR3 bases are TGTGCCAGCAGCTACGTCGAACTAGCGGGGGACAATGAG. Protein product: CASSYVELAGDNE. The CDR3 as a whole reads CASSYVELAGDNEQFF.

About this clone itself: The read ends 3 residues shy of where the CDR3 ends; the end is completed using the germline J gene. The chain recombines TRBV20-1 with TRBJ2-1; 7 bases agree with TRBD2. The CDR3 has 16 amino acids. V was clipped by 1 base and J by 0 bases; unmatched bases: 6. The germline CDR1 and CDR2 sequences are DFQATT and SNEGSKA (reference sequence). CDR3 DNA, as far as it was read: TGCAGTGCTAGAGGGGGTGGCGGGGGCTCCTACAATGAG. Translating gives CSARGGGGGSYNE. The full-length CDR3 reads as CSARGGGGGSYNEQFF.

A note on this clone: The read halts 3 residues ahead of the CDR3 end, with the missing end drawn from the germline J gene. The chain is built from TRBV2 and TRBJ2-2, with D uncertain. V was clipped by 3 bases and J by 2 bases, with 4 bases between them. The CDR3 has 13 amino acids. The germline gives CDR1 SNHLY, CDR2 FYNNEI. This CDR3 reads CASSDSNTGELFF. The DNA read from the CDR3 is TGTGCCAGCAGTGATAGTAACACCGGGGAG.

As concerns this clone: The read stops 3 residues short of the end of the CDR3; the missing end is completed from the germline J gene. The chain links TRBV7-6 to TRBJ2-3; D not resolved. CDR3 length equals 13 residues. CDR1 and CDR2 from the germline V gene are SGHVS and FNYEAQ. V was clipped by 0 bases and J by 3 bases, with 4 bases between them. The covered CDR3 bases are TGTGCCAGCAGCTTAGCGCGAACAGATACG. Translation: CASSLARTDT. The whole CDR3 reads CASSLARTDTQYF.